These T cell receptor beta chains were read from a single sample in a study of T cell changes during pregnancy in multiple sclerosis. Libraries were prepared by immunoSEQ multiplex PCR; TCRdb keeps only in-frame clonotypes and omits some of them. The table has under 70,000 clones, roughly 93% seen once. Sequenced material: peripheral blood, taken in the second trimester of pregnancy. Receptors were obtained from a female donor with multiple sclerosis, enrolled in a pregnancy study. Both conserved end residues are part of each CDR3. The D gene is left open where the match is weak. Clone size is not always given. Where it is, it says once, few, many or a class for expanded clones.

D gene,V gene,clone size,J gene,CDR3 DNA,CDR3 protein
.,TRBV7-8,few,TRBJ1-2,TGTGCCAGCAGCTTAAACGGGAACGAGCTTGGCTACACCTTC,CASSLNGNELGYTF
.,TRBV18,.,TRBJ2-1,TGTGCCAGCTCACAACAGGGTATTGAGCAGTTCTTC,CASSQQGIEQFF
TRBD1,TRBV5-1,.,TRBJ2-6,TGCGCCAGCAGCTTGGACAGGGGCGGTGGGGCCAACGTCCTGACTTTC,CASSLDRGGGANVLTF
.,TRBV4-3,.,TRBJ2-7,TGCGCCAGCAGCCAAGAGAGCTTCAACGAGCAGTACTTC,CASSQESFNEQYF
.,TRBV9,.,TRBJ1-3,TGTGCCAGCAGCTCTGTGCGGGGGCCCGGAAACACCATATATTTT,CASSSVRGPGNTIYF
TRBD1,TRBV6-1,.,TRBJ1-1,TGTGCCAGCAGTGAAACCGGGACAGGGGGCACTGAAGCTTTCTTT,CASSETGTGGTEAFF
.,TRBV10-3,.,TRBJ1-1,TGTGCCATCAGTGAGGGGTTAGGGGTGGGCACTGAAGCTTTCTTT,CAISEGLGVGTEAFF
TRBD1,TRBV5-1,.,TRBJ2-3,TGCGCCAGCAGCCCCGGGACAGGGGCGCCAGATACGCAGTATTTT,CASSPGTGAPDTQYF
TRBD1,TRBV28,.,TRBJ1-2,TGTGCCAGCAGTCGACAGGGTAACTATGGCTACACCTTC,CASSRQGNYGYTF
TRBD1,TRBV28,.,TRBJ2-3,TGTGCCAGCAGTCCGAGGGGACAGATCACAGATACGCAGTATTTT,CASSPRGQITDTQYF
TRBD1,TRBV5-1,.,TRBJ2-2,TGCGCCAGCAGCTTGGAATTTGGACAGGGGTTTTTGGGGGAGCTGTTTTTT,CASSLEFGQGFLGELFF
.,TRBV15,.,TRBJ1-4,TGTGCCACCAGCACTCTCCAGGGCCTAGGAGAAAAACTGTTTTTT,CATSTLQGLGEKLFF
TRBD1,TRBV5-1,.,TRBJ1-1,TGCGCCAGCAGCTGGGACAGGGAGGTCACTGAAGCTTTCTTT,CASSWDREVTEAFF
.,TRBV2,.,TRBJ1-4,TGTGCCAGCAGTGAAGGTACAGGGACGGTAGAAAAACTGTTTTTT,CASSEGTGTVEKLFF